The entry below describes one T cell receptor (beta chain). These data belong to a study of cytomegalovirus exposure and HLA in healthy donors. The primer mix had 60 Vbeta and 13 Jbeta primers. Data came from immunoSEQ multiplex PCR; TCRdb stores just in-frame clones and leaves some out. Of some 130,000 clones in the sample, over 70% were seen once. The source material was PBMCs. The receptor was isolated from a man aged 30 to 39 in good health and CMV-seronegative.

CDR3 protein: CASSSAGTGISFF. CDR3 nucleotide sequence: TGCGCCAGCAGCTCTGCCGGGACAGGGATATCTTTCTTT. The chain links TRBV5-1 to TRBJ1-1; 9 bases are a match to TRBD1. V dropped 3 bases and J dropped 12; count of bases not matched to a gene: 9. Germline assignment: CDR1 SGHRS and CDR2 YFSETQ. CDR3 length equals 13 residues.